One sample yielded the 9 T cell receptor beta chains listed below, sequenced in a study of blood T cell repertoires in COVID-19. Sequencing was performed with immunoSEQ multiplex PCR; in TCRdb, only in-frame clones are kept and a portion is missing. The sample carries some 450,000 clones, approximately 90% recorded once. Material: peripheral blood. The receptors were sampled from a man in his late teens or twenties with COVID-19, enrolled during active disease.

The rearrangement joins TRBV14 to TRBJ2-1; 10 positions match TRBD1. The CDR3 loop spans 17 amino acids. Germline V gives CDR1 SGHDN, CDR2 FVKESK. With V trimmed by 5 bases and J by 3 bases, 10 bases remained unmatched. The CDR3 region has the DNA TGTGCCAGCAGCGGTCACGGCGGGGACAGGGGCTACAATGAGCAGTTCTTC. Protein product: CASSGHGGDRGYNEQFF.

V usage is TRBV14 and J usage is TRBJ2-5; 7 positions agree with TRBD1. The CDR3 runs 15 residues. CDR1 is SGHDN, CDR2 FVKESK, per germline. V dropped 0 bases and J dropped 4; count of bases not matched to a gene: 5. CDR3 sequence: CASSQERTGGETQYF. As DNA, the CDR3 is TGTGCCAGCAGCCAAGAGCGGACAGGCGGAGAGACCCAGTACTTC.

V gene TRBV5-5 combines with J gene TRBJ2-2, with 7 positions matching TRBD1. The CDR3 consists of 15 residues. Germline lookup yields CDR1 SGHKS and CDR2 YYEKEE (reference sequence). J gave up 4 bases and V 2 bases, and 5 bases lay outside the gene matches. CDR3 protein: CASSFRDSPTGELFF. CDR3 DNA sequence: TGTGCCAGCAGCTTCCGGGACAGTCCCACCGGGGAGCTGTTTTTT.

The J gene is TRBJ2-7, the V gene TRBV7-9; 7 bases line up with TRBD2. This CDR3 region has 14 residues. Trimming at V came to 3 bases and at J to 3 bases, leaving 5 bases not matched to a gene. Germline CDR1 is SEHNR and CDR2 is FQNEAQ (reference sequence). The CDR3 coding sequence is TGTGCCAGCAGCTTGGAAGCGGGACTCTACGAGCAGTACTTC. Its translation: CASSLEAGLYEQYF.

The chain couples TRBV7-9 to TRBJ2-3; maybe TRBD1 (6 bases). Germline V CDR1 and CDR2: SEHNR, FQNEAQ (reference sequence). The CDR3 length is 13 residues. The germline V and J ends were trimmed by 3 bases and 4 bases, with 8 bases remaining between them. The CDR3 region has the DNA TGTGCCAGCAGCTTTCAGGGGCCAGATACGCAGTATTTT. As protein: CASSFQGPDTQYF.

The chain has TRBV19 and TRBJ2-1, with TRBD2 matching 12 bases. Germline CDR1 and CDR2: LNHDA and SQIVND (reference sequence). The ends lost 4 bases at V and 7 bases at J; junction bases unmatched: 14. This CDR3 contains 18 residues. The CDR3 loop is CASSSRTSGTHTQNEQFF. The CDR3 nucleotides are TGTGCCAGTAGTAGCAGGACTAGCGGGACACACACACAGAATGAGCAGTTCTTC. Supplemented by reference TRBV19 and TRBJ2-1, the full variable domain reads DGGITQSPKYLFRKEGQNVTLSCEQNLNHDAMYWYRQDPGQGLRLIYYSQIVNDFQKGDIAEGYSVSREKKESFPLTVTSAQKNPTAFYLCASSSRTSGTHTQNEQFFGPGTRLTVL.

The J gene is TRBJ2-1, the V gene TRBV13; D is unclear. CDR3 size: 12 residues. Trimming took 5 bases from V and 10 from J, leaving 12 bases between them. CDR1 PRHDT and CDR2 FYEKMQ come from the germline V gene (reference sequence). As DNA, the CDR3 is TGTGCCAGCAGCCCAAGCCGGTCGGAGCAGTTCTTC. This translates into CASSPSRSEQFF. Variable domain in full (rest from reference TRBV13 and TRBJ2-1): AAGVIQSPRHLIKEKRETATLKCYPIPRHDTVYWYQQGPGQDPQFLISFYEKMQSDKGSIPDRFSAQQFSDYHSELNMSSLELGDSALYFCASSPSRSEQFFGPGTRLTVL.

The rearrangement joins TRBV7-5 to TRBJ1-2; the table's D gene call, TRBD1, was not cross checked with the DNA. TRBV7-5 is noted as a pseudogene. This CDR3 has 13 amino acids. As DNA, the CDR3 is TGTGTCAGGATGGGACAGGGGGGCCGTGGCTACACCTTC. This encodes CVRMGQGGRGYTF.

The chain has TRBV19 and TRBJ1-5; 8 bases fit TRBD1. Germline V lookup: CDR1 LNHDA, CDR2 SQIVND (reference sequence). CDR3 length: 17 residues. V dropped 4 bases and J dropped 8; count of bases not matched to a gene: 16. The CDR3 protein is CASSTSGTGLTTKPQHF. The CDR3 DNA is TGTGCCAGTAGTACGTCCGGGACAGGCCTTACTACGAAGCCCCAGCATTTT.